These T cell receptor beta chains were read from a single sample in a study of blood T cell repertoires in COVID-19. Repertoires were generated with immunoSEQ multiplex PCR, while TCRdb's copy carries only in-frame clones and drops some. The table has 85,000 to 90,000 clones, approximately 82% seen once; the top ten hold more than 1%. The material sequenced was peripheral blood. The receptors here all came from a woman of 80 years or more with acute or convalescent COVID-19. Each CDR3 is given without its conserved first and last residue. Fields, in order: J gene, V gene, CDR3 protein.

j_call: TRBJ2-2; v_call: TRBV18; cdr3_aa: ASSPRTGGNTGELF
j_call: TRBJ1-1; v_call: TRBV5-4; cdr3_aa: ASSYSGENEAF
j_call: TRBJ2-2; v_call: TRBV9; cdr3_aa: ASSLAGSDTGELF
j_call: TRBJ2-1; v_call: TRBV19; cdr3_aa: ASSGGLAGGNNEQF
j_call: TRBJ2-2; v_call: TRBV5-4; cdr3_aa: ASSTETGGELF
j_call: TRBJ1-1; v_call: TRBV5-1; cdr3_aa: ASSWTGGNTEAF
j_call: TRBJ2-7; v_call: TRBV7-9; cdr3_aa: ASSFRSYEQY
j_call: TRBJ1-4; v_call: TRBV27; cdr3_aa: ASSLHRKLF
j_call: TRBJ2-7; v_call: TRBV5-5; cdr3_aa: ASSPLSYEQY
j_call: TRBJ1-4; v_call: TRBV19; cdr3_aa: ASSIAGTPNEKLF
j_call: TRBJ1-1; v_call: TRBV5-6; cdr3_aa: ASSLVRVYTEAF
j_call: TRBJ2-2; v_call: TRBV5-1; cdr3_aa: ASSLEGTSGMWELF
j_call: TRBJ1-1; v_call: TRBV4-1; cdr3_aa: ASSQEGGPGRKAF
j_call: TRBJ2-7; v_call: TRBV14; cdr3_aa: ASSQTSAYEQY
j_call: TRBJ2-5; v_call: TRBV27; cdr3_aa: ASSPHLFLETQY
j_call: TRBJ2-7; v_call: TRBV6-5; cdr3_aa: ASSQPGQPYEQY
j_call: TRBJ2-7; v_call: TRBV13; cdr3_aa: ASRWDRAYEQY
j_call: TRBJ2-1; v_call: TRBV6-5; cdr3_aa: ASSTGGTYNEQF
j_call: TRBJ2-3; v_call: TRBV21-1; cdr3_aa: ASSKPPRRVVSDTQY
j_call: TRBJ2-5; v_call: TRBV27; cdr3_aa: ASSWRLAETQY
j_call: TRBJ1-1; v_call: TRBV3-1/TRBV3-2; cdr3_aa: ASISNTRGNTEAF
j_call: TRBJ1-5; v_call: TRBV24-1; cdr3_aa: ATYMRQVDHTEGNQPQH
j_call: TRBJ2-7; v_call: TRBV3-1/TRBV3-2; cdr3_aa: ASSPGTGYYEQY
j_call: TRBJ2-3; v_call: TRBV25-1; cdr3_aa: ASSESGQGTDTQY
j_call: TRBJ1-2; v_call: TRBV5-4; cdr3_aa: ASSDRRQIVYGYT
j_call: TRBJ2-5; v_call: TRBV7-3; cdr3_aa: ASSPSSQETQY
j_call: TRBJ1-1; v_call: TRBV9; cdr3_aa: ASSARDTNTEAF
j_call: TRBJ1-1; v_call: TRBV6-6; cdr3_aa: ASSYRQENTEAF
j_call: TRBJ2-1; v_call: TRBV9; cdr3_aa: ASSATGTNHRQF
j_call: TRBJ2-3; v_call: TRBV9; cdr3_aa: ASSPRQTHTDTQY
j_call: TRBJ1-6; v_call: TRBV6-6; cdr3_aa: ASSPQGWQGNNSPLH